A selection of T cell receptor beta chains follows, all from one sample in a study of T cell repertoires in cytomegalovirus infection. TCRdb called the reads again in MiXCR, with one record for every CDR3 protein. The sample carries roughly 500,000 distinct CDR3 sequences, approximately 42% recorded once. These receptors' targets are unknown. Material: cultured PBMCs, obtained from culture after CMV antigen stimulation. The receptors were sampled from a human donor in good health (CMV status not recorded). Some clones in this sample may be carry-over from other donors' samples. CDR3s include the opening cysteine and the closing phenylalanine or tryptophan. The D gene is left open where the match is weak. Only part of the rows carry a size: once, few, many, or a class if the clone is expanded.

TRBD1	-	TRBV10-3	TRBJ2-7	CAISDPGQGIAEQYF	TGTGCCATCAGTGACCCCGGACAGGGAATAGCCGAGCAGTACTTC
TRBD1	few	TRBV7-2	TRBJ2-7	CASSLRDRGWYEQYF	TGTGCCAGCAGCCTCCGGGACAGGGGATGGTACGAGCAGTACTTC
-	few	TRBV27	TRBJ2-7	CASSFGQGVYEQYF	TGTGCCAGCAGTTTTGGGCAGGGTGTCTACGAGCAGTACTTC
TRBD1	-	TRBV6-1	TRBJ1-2	CASAGTGYLMGYTF	TGTGCCAGCGCAGGGACAGGATATCTTATGGGCTACACCTTC
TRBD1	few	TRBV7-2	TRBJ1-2	CASSTRTGGYTF	TGTGCCAGCAGCACAAGGACAGGAGGCTACACCTTC
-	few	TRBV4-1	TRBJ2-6	CASSHRLEPGPRRSGANVLTF	TGCGCCAGCAGCCATAGGCTCGAACCGGGCCCTAGGCGCTCTGGGGCCAACGTCCTGACTTTC
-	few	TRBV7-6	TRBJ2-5	CASSRTQGGTQYF	TGTGCCAGCAGCCGCACACAGGGAGGGACCCAGTACTTC
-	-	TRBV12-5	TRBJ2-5	CASGSPQALETQYF	TGTGCTAGTGGTTCCCCGCAAGCGTTAGAGACCCAGTACTTC
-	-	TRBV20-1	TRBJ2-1	CSAHPMAGASSYNEQFF	TGCAGTGCCCATCCGATGGCGGGGGCGAGCTCCTACAATGAGCAGTTCTTC
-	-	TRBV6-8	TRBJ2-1	CASTQGGGGEQFF	TGTGCCAGCACCCAGGGGGGGGGCGGAGAGCAGTTCTTC
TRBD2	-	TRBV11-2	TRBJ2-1	CASSRAALAGGLSSYNEQFF	TGTGCCAGCAGCCGAGCTGCGCTAGCGGGGGGCCTGAGCTCCTACAATGAGCAGTTCTTC
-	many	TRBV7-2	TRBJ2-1	CASSSRRGEQFF	TGTGCCAGCAGCTCCCGTCGTGGGGAGCAGTTCTTC
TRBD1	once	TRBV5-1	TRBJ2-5	CASSSGTGGVETQYF	TGCGCCAGCAGCTCAGGGACAGGGGGCGTCGAGACCCAGTACTTC
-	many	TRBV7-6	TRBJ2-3	CASSPRGSGTDTQYF	TGTGCCAGCAGCCCCCGAGGCTCGGGCACAGATACGCAGTATTTT
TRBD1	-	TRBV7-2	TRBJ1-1	CASSSGPDRGLNTEAFF	TGTGCCAGCAGCTCAGGCCCGGACAGGGGCTTGAACACTGAAGCTTTCTTT
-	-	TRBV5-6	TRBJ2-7	CASSWGTFSSYEQYF	TGTGCCAGCAGCTGGGGGACCTTCAGCTCCTACGAGCAGTACTTC
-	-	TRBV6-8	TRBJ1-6	CASTSGYSPLHF	TGTGCCAGCACCTCAGGGTATTCACCCCTCCACTTT
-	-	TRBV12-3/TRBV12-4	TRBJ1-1	CASSFSRDTPGGTEAFF	TGTGCCAGCAGTTTTAGTAGGGACACACCCGGAGGCACTGAAGCTTTCTTT
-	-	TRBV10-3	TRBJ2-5	CATQDKETQYF	TGTGCCACACAGGACAAAGAGACCCAGTACTTC
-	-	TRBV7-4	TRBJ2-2	CASSLSIANTGELFF	TGTGCCAGCAGCCTTAGCATCGCGAACACCGGGGAGCTGTTTTTT
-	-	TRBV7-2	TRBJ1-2	CASEGAAFYGYTF	TGTGCCAGCGAAGGGGCAGCTTTCTATGGCTACACCTTC
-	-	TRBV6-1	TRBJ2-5	CASSEGNWGSETQYF	TGTGCCAGCAGTGAAGGGAATTGGGGGTCAGAGACCCAGTACTTC
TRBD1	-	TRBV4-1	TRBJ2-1	CASSHPPGQGTITYNEQFF	TGCGCCAGCAGCCACCCCCCGGGACAGGGGACGATAACCTACAATGAGCAGTTCTTC
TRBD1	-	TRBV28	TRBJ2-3	CASRPVTGTGISTDTQYF	TGTGCCAGCAGACCGGTAACCGGGACAGGGATTAGCACAGATACGCAGTATTTT
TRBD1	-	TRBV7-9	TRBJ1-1	CASSSTVQGRGTEAFF	TGTGCCAGCAGCTCGACGGTACAGGGGCGCGGCACTGAAGCTTTCTTT
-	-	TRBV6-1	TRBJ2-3	CASTIRALETDTQYF	TGTGCCAGCACAATCCGGGCCCTTGAAACAGATACGCAGTATTTT
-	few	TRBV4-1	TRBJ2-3	CASSQESGRRTDTQYF	TGCGCCAGCAGCCAAGAGAGTGGGAGACGAACAGATACGCAGTATTTT
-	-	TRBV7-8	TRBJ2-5	CASSYYQETQYF	TGTGCCAGCAGCTACTACCAAGAGACCCAGTACTTC
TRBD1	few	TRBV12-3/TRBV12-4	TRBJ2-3	CASTGQSTDTQYF	TGTGCCAGCACGGGACAGAGCACAGATACGCAGTATTTT
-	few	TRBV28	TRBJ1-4	CASNLGGGKLFF	TGTGCCAGCAACCTCGGGGGGGGAAAACTGTTTTTT
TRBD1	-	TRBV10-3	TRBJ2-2	CAISDPGQGSTGELFF	TGTGCCATCAGTGACCCGGGACAGGGCTCGACCGGGGAGCTGTTTTTT
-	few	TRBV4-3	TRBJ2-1	CASSQDTGNYNEQFF	TGCGCCAGCAGCCAAGATACCGGGAACTACAATGAGCAGTTCTTC
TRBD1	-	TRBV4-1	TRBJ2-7	CASSQDYSGGLYEQYF	TGCGCCAGCAGCCAAGATTATTCAGGGGGCCTATACGAGCAGTACTTC
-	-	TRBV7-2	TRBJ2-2	CASSLDAGDTGELFF	TGTGCCAGCAGCTTAGACGCAGGGGACACCGGGGAGCTGTTTTTT
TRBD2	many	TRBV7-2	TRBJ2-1	CASRFTAGSPFYEQFF	TGTGCCAGCAGATTTACAGCGGGGTCCCCCTTTTATGAGCAGTTCTTC
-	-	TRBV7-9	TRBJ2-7	CASSSWGLRSYEQYF	TGTGCCAGCAGCTCCTGGGGCTTGCGCTCCTACGAGCAGTACTTC